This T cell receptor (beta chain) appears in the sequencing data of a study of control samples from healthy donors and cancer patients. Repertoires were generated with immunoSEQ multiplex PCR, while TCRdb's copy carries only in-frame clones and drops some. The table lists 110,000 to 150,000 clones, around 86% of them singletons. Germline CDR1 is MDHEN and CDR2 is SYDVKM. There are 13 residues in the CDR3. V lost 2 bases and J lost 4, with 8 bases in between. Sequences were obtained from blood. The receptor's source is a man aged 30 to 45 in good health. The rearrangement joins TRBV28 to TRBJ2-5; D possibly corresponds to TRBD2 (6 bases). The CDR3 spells CASSLGGGETQYF. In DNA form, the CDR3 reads TGTGCCAGCAGTTTAGGGGGAGGAGAGACCCAGTACTTC.